This entry features one T cell receptor (beta chain) sequence. Its antigen is currently unknown. Nashville, Tennessee was home to all donors, each a Caucasian adult. Germline CDR1 reads MDHEN; CDR2 reads SYDVKM. The J segment lost 4 bases and the V segment lost 5 bases, leaving 4 bases of the junction unmatched. The CDR3 is 14 amino acids. The data originate from a study of shared clonotypes between healthy human individuals. Profiling relied on immunoSEQ multiplex PCR, and the TCRdb table lists in-frame clones only, not all of them. The sample has about 2.5 million clones; roughly 90% are singletons. Findings of the study overall: Generation probability values for non-shared clonotypes were lower than those for clonotypes shared by all four donors. Memory subsets had estimated richness that was generally smaller than that of naive subsets.

The origin of this receptor is a man younger than 35 in good health. Some clones in this sample may be carry-over from other donors' samples. The sample comprised naive CD4+ T cells from PBMCs. Subset in this sample: CD45RA+ positively selected. The V call is TRBV28, the J call TRBJ2-3; 9 positions agree with TRBD1. CDR3 amino acids: CASSQRTGADTQYF. CDR3 coding DNA: TGTGCCAGCAGTCAACGGACAGGGGCAGATACGCAGTATTTT.